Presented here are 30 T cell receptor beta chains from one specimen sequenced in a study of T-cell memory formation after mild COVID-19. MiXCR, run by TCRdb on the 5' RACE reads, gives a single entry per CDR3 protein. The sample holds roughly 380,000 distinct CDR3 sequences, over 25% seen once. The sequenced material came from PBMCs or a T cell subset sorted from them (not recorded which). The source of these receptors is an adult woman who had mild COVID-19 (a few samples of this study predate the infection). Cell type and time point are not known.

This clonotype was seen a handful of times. CDR3 nucleotide sequence: TGTGCCAGCTCACCACCGGGGCGGGAGAGGAAGCAGTTCTTC. It specifies CASSPPGRERKQFF. This chain links TRBV18 with TRBJ2-1; 7 positions match TRBD2. From germline, CDR1 is KGHSH and CDR2 LQKENI. The CDR3 is 14 amino acids. J lost 11 bases, V lost 0 bases, and 7 bases had no gene match.

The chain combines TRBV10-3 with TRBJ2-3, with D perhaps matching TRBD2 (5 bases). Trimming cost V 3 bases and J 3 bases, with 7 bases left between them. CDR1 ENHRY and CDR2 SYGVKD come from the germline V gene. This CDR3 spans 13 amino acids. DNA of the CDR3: TGTGCCATCAGTGATCGGGGAACAGATACGCAGTATTTT. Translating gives CAISDRGTDTQYF.

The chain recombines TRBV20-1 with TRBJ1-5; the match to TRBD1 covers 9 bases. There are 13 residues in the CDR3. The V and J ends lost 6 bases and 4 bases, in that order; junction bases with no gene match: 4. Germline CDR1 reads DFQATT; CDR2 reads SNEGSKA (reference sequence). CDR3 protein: CSAWTGVNQPQHF. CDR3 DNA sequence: TGCAGTGCCTGGACAGGGGTTAATCAGCCCCAGCATTTT.

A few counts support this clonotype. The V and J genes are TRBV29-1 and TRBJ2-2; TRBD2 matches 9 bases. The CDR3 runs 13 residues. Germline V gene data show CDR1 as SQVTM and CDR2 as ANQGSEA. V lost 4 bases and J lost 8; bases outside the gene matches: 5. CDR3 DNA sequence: TGCAGCGTTGTTGGGACTAGCTTAGGGGAGCTGTTTTTT. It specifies CSVVGTSLGELFF.

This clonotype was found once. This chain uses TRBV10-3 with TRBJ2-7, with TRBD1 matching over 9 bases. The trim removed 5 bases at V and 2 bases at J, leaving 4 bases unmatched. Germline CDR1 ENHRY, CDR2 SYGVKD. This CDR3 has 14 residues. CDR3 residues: CAISPGQGAYEQYF. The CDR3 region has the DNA TGTGCCATCAGTCCGGGACAGGGCGCCTACGAGCAGTACTTC.

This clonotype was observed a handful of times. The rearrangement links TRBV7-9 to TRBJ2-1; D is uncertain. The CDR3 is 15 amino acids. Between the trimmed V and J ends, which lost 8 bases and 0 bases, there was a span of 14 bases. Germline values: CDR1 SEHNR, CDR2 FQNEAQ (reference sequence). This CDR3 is CASGKQVSSYNEQFF. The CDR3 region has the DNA TGTGCCAGCGGAAAGCAGGTTAGCTCCTACAATGAGCAGTTCTTC.

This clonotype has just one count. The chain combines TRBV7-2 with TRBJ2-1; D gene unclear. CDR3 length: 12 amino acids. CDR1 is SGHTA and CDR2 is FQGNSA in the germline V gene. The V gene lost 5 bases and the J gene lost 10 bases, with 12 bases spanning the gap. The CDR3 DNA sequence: TGTGCCAGCAGCCCCCGGGTTACCGAGCAGTTCTTC. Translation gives CASSPRVTEQFF.

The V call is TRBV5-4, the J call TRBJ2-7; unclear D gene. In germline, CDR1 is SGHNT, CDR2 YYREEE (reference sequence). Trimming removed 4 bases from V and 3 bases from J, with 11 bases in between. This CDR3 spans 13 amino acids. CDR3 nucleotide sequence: TGTGCCAGCAGCAATGGTAGCTACTACGAGCAGTACTTC. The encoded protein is CASSNGSYYEQYF.

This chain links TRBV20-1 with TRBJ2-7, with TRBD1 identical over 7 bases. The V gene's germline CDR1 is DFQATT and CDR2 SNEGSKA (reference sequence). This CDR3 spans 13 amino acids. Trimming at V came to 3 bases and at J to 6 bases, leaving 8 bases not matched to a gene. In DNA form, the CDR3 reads TGCAGTGCTAGGACCCCAGGGGGTCCCGAGCAGTACTTC. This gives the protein CSARTPGGPEQYF.

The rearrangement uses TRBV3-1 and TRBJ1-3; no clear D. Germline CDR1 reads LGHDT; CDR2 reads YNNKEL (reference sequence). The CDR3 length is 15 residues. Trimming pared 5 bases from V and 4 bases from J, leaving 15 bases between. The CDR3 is CASSLDPGGGNTIYF. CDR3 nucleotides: TGTGCCAGCAGCTTAGACCCGGGAGGAGGAAACACCATATATTTT.

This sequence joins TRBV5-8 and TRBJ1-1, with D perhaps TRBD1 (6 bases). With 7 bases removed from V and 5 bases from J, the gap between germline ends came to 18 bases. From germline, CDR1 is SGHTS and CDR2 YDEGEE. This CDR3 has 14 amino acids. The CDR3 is CASSRWGAGTEAFF. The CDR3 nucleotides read TGTGCCAGCTCCCGGTGGGGGGCCGGGACTGAAGCTTTCTTT.

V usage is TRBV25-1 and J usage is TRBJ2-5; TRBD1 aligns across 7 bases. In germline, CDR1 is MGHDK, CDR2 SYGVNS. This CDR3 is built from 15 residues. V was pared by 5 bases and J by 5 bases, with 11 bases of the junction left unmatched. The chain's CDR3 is CASSPLQGRQETQYF. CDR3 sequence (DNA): TGTGCCAGCAGTCCGCTACAGGGGCGACAGGAGACCCAGTACTTC. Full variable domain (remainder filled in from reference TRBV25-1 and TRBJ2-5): EADIYQTPRYLVIGTGKKITLECSQTMGHDKMYWYQQDPGMELHLIHYSYGVNSTEKGDLSSESTVSRIRTEHFPLTLESARPSHTSQYLCASSPLQGRQETQYFGPGTRLLVL.

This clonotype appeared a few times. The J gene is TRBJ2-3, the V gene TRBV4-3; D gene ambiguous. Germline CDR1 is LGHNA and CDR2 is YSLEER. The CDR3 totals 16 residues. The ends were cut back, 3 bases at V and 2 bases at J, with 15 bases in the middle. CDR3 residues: CASSHDARSSTDTQYF. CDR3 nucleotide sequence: TGCGCCAGCAGCCACGACGCGAGGTCCTCCACAGATACGCAGTATTTT.

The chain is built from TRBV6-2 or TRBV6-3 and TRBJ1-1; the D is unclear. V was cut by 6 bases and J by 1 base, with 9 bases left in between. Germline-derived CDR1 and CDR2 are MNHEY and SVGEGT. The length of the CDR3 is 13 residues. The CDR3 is CASRTGENTEAFF. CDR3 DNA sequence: TGTGCCAGCAGAACTGGGGAGAACACTGAAGCTTTCTTT.

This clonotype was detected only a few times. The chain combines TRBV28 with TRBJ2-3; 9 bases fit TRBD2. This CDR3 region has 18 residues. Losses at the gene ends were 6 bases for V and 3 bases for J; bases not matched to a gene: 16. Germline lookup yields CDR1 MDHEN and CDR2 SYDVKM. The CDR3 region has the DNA TGTGCCAGCAGAACCCCCTCGAAGGGCGGGAGGGGGACAGATACGCAGTATTTT. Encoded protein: CASRTPSKGGRGTDTQYF.

CDR3 sequence: CASSDNSNQPQHF. The CDR3 bases are TGTGCCAGCAGCGACAATAGCAATCAGCCCCAGCATTTT. This chain connects TRBV5-5 to TRBJ1-5; D remains unclear. V was cut by 4 bases and J by 0 bases, with 5 bases left in between. Germline CDR1 and CDR2: SGHKS and YYEKEE (reference sequence). The length of the CDR3 is 13 residues. Full variable domain (remainder filled in from reference TRBV5-5 and TRBJ1-5): DAGVTQSPTHLIKTRGQQVTLRCSPISGHKSVSWYQQVLGQGPQFIFQYYEKEERGRGNFPDRFSARQFPNYSSELNVNALLLGDSALYLCASSDNSNQPQHFGDGTRLSIL.

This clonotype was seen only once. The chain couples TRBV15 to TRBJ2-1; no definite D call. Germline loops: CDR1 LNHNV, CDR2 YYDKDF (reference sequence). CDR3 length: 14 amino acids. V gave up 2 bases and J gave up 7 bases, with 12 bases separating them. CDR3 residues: CATSRPQPGNEQFF. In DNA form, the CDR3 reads TGTGCCACCAGCAGACCCCAGCCCGGTAATGAGCAGTTCTTC.

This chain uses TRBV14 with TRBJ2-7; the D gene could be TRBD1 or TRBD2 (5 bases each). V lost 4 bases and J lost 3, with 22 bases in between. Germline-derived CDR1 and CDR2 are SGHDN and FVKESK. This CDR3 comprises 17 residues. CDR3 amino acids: CASSPLRTGTEDYEQYF. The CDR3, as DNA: TGTGCCAGCAGCCCCCTCAGGACCGGGACGGAAGACTACGAGCAGTACTTC.

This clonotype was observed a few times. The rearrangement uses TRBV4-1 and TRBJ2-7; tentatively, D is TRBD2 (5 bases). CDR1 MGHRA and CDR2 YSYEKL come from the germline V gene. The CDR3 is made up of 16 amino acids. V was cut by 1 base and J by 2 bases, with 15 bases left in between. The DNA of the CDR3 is TGCGCCAGCAGCCAAGGGATCTCTGTGGGAGCCTACGAGCAGTACTTC. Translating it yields CASSQGISVGAYEQYF.

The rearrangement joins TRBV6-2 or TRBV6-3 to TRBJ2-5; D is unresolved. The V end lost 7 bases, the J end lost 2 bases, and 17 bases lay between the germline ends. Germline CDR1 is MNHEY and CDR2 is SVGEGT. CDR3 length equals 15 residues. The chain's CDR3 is CASTTWAALQETQYF. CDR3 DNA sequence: TGTGCCAGCACCACCTGGGCAGCGTTACAAGAGACCCAGTACTTC.

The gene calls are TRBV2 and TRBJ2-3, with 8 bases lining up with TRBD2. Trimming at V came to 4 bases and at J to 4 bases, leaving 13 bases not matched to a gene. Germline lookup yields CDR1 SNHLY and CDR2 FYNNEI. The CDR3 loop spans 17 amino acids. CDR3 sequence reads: CASSGFARGVGSDTQYF. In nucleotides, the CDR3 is TGTGCCAGCAGTGGGTTTGCGCGGGGGGTAGGGTCAGATACGCAGTATTTT.

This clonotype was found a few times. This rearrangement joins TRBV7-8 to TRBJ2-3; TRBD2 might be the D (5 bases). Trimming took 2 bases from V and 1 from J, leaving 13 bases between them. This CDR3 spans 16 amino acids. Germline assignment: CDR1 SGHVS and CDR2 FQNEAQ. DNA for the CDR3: TGTGCCAGCAGCTTAATATCTCACGGGGGCACAGATACGCAGTATTTT. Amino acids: CASSLISHGGTDTQYF.

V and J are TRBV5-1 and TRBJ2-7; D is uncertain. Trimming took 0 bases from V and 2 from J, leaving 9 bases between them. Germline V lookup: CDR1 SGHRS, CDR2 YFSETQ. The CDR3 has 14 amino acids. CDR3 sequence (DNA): TGCGCCAGCAGCTTGGAACAGAGTACCTACGAGCAGTACTTC. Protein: CASSLEQSTYEQYF.

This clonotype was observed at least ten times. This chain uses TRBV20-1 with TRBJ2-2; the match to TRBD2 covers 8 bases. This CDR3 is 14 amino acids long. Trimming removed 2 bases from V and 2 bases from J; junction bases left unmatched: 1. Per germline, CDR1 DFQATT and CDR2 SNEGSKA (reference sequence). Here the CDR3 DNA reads TGCAGTGCTAGAAGCGGGGGAAACACCGGGGAGCTGTTTTTT. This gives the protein CSARSGGNTGELFF.

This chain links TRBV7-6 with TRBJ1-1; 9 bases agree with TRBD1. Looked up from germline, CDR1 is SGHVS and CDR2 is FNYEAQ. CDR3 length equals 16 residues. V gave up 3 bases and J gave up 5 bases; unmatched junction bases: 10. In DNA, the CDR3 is TGTGCCAGCAGCTTGGGACAGGGCCTTGGGAGGACTGAAGCTTTCTTT. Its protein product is CASSLGQGLGRTEAFF.

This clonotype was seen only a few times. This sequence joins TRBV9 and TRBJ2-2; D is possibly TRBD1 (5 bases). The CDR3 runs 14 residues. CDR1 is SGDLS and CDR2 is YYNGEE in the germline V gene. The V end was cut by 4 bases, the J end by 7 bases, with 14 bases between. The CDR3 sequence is CASSPQGLGGELFF. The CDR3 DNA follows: TGTGCCAGCAGCCCTCAGGGCCTAGGCGGGGAGCTGTTTTTT.

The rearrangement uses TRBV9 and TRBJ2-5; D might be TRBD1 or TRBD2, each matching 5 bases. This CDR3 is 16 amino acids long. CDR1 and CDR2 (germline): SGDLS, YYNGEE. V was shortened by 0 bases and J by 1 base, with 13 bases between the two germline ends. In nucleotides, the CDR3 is TGTGCCAGCAGCGTAGGGGTGGGGACGAGCCAAGAGACCCAGTACTTC. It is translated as CASSVGVGTSQETQYF. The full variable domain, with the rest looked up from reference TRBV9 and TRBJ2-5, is DSGVTQTPKHLITATGQRVTLRCSPRSGDLSVYWYQQSLDQGLQFLIQYYNGEERAKGNILERFSAQQFPDLHSELNLSSLELGDSALYFCASSVGVGTSQETQYFGPGTRLLVL.

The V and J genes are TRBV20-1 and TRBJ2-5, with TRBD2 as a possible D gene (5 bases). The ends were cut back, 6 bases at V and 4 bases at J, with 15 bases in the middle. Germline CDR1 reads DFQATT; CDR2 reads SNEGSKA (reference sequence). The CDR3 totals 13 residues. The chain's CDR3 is CSAAAPRGETQYF. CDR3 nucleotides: TGCAGTGCCGCGGCCCCCCGGGGAGAGACCCAGTACTTC.

The CDR3 DNA follows: TGCAGCGTTGTCAATTTTGTACCCTCGCAGTTCTTC. This translates into CSVVNFVPSQFF. The chain employs TRBV29-1 and TRBJ2-1, with no clear D. V lost 4 bases, J lost 12 bases, and 16 bases lay in between. The CDR3 has 12 amino acids. Germline lookup yields CDR1 SQVTM and CDR2 ANQGSEA.

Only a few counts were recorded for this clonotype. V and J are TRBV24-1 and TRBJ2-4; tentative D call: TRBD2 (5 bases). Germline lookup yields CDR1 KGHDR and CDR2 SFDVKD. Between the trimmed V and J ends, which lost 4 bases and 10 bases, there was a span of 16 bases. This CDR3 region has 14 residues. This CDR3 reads CATSDRTGFGIQYF. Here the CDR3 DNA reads TGTGCCACCAGTGACCGGACTGGATTTGGAATTCAGTACTTC.